A single T cell receptor (beta chain) is shown here with its context. Its specificity is unknown. Germline-derived CDR1 and CDR2 are SGHRS and YFSETQ. CDR3 length: 13 amino acids. This record belongs to a study of monozygotic twins with inflammatory bowel disease. Whole-study results and caveats: By inverse Simpson index, TCRbeta diversity was lower in IBD patients than in healthy co-twins. The sharing of clonotypes with others was lower in IBD patients than in healthy twins, especially with disease activity. Some repertoire variability may stem from patients' differing immunosuppressive treatments. Discordant twins showed the same repertoire similarity as concordant twins, possibly from limited power.

No DNA is given; TCRdb re-called the 5' RACE reads and lists each CDR3 protein once. The specimen's table records fewer than 450,000 distinct CDR3 sequences. The specimen sequenced was blood. The V gene is TRBV5-1, the J gene TRBJ1-1; TCRdb lists TRBD1, though no DNA is available to test this call. The source of this sequence is a human donor with ulcerative colitis or Crohn's disease, or a healthy co-twin of an affected twin (not recorded which). CDR3 sequence reads: CASSQGQFQEAFF.